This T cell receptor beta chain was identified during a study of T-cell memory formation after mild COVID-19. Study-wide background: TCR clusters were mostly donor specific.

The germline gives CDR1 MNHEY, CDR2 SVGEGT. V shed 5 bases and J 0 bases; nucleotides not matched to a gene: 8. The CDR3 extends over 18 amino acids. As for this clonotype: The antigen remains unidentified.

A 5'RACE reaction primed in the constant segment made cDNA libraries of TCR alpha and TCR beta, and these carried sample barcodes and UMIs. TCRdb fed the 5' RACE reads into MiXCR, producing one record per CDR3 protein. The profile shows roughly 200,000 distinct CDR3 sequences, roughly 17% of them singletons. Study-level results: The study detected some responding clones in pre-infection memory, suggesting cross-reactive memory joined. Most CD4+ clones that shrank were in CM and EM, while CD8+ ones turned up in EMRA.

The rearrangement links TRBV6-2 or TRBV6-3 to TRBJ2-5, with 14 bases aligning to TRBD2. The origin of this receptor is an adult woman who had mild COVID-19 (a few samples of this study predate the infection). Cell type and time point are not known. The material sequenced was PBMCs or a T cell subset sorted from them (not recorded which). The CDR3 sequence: CASSPGTSGGPYQETQYF. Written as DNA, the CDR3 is TGTGCCAGCAGTCCTGGGACTAGCGGGGGACCTTACCAAGAGACCCAGTACTTC.